These 26 T cell receptor beta chains were all obtained from the same sample, sequenced in a study of prognosis after radiotherapy for stage I lung cancer. The study amplified the TCR beta CDR3 region from genomic DNA. This amplification was carried out by two rounds of multiplex PCR. With primers specific to each TRBV and TRBJ gene, the first-round PCR was performed. TCRdb called the multiplex PCR reads again in MiXCR, with one record for every CDR3 protein. This sample has roughly 30,000 distinct CDR3 sequences, with around 43% found just once. The starting material was PBMCs, obtained before or after stereotactic body radiation therapy (not recorded which). The receptors here all came from a donor aged 50 or older with non-small cell lung cancer.

This clonotype was seen only a few times. A much more abundant neighbour one base away suggests this may be a read error. This chain uses TRBV20-1 with TRBJ2-5; D is unclear. This CDR3 is built from 13 residues. The germline CDR1 and CDR2 sequences are DFQATT and SNEGSKA (reference sequence). The CDR3 loop reads CSARKPLQETQCF. The CDR3 DNA sequence: TGCAGTGCTAGGAAACCGCTACAAGAGACCCAGTGCTTC.

This clonotype was picked up one time. The gene calls are TRBV4-2 and TRBJ2-7, with no clear D. CDR3 size: 14 residues. In germline, CDR1 is LGHNA, CDR2 YNFKEQ. Deletions cut 2 bases from V and 0 bases from J, with 8 bases between. CDR3 protein: CASSQPGDSYEQYF. DNA for the CDR3: TGTGCCAGCAGCCAACCAGGAGACTCCTACGAGCAGTACTTC.

The V and J genes are TRBV11-3 and TRBJ1-2, with D perhaps TRBD1 (6 bases). This CDR3 region has 16 residues. V gave up 0 bases and J gave up 1 base, with 12 bases separating them. Germline V gives CDR1 SGHNT, CDR2 YENEEA. The CDR3 is CASSLDTARGNYGYTF. CDR3 DNA sequence: TGTGCCAGCAGCTTAGATACGGCCAGGGGTAACTATGGCTACACCTTC. The full variable domain, completed using reference TRBV11-3 and TRBJ1-2, is EAGVVQSPRYKIIEKKQPVAFWCNPISGHNTLYWYLQNLGQGPELLIRYENEEAVDDSQLPKDRFSAERLKGVDSTLKIQPAELGDSAVYLCASSLDTARGNYGYTFGSGTRLTVV.

Judged by abundance, this clonotype is medium-sized. V and J are TRBV6-5 and TRBJ2-7; 7 positions match TRBD1. The CDR3 has 15 amino acids. V gave up 4 bases and J gave up 0 bases; unmatched junction bases: 6. Germline CDR1 and CDR2: MNHEY and SVGAGI. The CDR3 region is CASSSTGSSSYEQYF. The CDR3 nucleotides are TGTGCCAGCAGTTCGACAGGGTCTAGCTCCTACGAGCAGTACTTC.

This clonotype was counted many times. The V and J genes are TRBV19 and TRBJ2-7; D assignment may be TRBD1 or TRBD2 (5 bases each). Trimming stripped 9 bases from V and 2 bases from J, with 17 bases between. The CDR3 has 14 residues. The germline gives CDR1 LNHDA, CDR2 SQIVND (reference sequence). The CDR3 protein is CASRDVGAAYEQYF. The CDR3 bases are TGTGCCAGCCGGGACGTAGGGGCGGCCTACGAGCAGTACTTC. Using reference TRBV19 and TRBJ2-7 for the parts outside the CDR3, the full variable domain is DGGITQSPKYLFRKEGQNVTLSCEQNLNHDAMYWYRQDPGQGLRLIYYSQIVNDFQKGDIAEGYSVSREKKESFPLTVTSAQKNPTAFYLCASRDVGAAYEQYFGPGTRLTVT.

This clonotype occurred many times. This chain joins TRBV6-2 or TRBV6-3 and TRBJ2-3; no clear D. V lost 6 bases to trimming and J lost 5 bases, with 12 bases between them. From germline, CDR1 is MNHEY and CDR2 SVGEGT. The CDR3 length is 13 residues. The CDR3 loop reads CASRRSGGDTQYF. The CDR3 bases are TGTGCCAGCAGACGCTCGGGTGGAGATACGCAGTATTTT.

The sample holds many counts of this clonotype. The CDR3 DNA sequence: TGCAGTGCTAGAGATGGGCGGGGGACAGATACGCAGTATTTT. Its translation is CSARDGRGTDTQYF. The chain joins TRBV20-1 to TRBJ2-3, with 7 bases matching TRBD2. The CDR3 totals 14 residues. V lost 0 bases to trimming and J lost 3 bases; unmatched junction nucleotides: 3. Germline-derived CDR1 and CDR2 are DFQATT and SNEGSKA (reference sequence).

This clonotype was counted many times. V is TRBV12-3 or TRBV12-4 and J is TRBJ1-1; weak D call: TRBD1 (6 bases). The CDR3 is 13 residues long. Trimming took off 6 bases at V and 6 bases at J, with 14 bases between the two ends. The CDR3, as DNA: TGTGCCAGCAGCCCCATCAGGGGTGCTGAAGCTTTCTTT. This encodes CASSPIRGAEAFF.

This clonotype was picked up many times. The chain employs TRBV28 and TRBJ1-2; D not certain. Trimming left V 5 bases short and J 5 bases short, with 12 bases between. Germline-derived CDR1 and CDR2 are MDHEN and SYDVKM. The CDR3 runs to 13 residues. CDR3 sequence reads: CASSIPADYGYTF. Here the CDR3 DNA reads TGTGCCAGCAGTATCCCAGCCGATTATGGCTACACCTTC.

There are many counts of this clonotype. This rearrangement joins TRBV20-1 to TRBJ2-1; 10 bases fit TRBD2. CDR3 length: 14 residues. Per germline, CDR1 DFQATT and CDR2 SNEGSKA (reference sequence). V trimming: 2 bases; J trimming: 7 bases; junction bases outside the gene matches: 5. CDR3 sequence reads: CSARRLAGVNEQFF. The CDR3 region has the DNA TGCAGTGCTAGACGGCTAGCGGGAGTTAATGAGCAGTTCTTC.

There are a few counts of this clonotype. This may arise from a read error, as a much more abundant clone is one base away. The chain is built from TRBV2 and TRBJ2-5; D might be TRBD2 (5 bases). There are 18 residues in the CDR3. Germline V gives CDR1 SNHLY, CDR2 FYNNEI. The ends were cut back, 0 bases at V and 3 bases at J, with 20 bases in the middle. The CDR3 here is CASSEARLGVSREETQYF. The DNA for the CDR3 is TGTGCCAGCAGTGAAGCGCGGCTAGGCGTGTCGCGGGAAGAGACCCAGTACTTC. The full variable domain, its missing parts supplied by reference TRBV2 and TRBJ2-5, is EPEVTQTPSHQVTQMGQEVILRCVPISNHLYFYWYRQILGQKVEFLVSFYNNEISEKSEIFDDQFSVERPDGSNFTLKIRSTKLEDSAMYFCASSEARLGVSREETQYFGPGTRLLVL.

As to this clonotype: A far larger clone lies a single base away; this is likely a read error. This chain joins TRBV6-2 or TRBV6-3 and TRBJ1-3; D call uncertain. Germline loops: CDR1 MNHEY, CDR2 SVGEGT. This CDR3 is built from 15 residues. CDR3 region: CASSLDGGSGNAIYF. CDR3 sequence (DNA): TGTGCCAGCAGTCTGGACGGAGGCTCTGGAAACGCCATATATTTT.

This chain links TRBV6-1 with TRBJ1-1; D perhaps matches TRBD1 (6 bases). Trimming left V 5 bases short and J 4 bases short, with 14 bases between. Germline CDR1 is MNHNS and CDR2 is SASEGT. This CDR3 is 14 amino acids long. Here the CDR3 reads CASSKQGDRTEAFF. CDR3 nucleotides: TGTGCCAGCAGTAAACAGGGCGATCGCACTGAAGCTTTCTTT.

The table lists this clonotype with a count of one. A read error likely explains this, since a far larger clone differs by one base. The rearrangement uses TRBV12-3 or TRBV12-4 and TRBJ2-3, with a tentative D call TRBD1 (6 bases). The CDR3 covers 16 residues. Between the trimmed V and J ends, which lost 6 bases and 5 bases, there was a span of 21 bases. CDR3 nucleotide sequence: TGTGCCAGCAGCGTGGAGGCAGGGGTTTATAAAGATACGCAGTATTTT. It encodes CASSVEAGVYKDTQYF.

CDR3 in amino acids: CASTPPRSGETQYF. The DNA for the CDR3 is TGCGCCAGCACCCCTCCCAGGTCCGGAGAGACCCAGTACTTC. J is TRBJ2-5 and V is TRBV5-1; D is undetermined. Looked up from germline, CDR1 is SGHRS and CDR2 is YFSETQ. Trimming took 6 bases from V and 4 from J, leaving 16 bases between them. The CDR3 consists of 14 residues.

Regarding this clonotype: A far larger clone lies a single base away; this is likely a read error. The chain carries TRBV7-2 and TRBJ2-2; D may be TRBD1 (5 bases). The CDR3 runs 16 residues. Germline CDR1 SGHTA, CDR2 FQGNSA. Trimming cost V 7 bases and J 1 base, with 16 bases left between them. The CDR3 here is CASTPGGAVNTGELFF. CDR3 nucleotide sequence: TGTGCCAGCACCCCAGGTGGGGCAGTGAACACCGGGGAGCTGTTTTTT.

This sequence joins TRBV30 and TRBJ2-2; a weak D match, TRBD1 (5 bases). The CDR3 has 13 residues. V lost 5 bases and J lost 4, with 11 bases in between. CDR1 and CDR2 (germline): GTSNPN, SVGIG (reference sequence). The CDR3 sequence is CAWRRQGTGELFF. The CDR3 region has the DNA TGTGCCTGGCGCCGGCAGGGCACCGGGGAGCTGTTTTTT. The full variable domain, completed using reference TRBV30 and TRBJ2-2, is SQTIHQWPATLVQPVGSPLSLECTVEGTSNPNLYWYRQAAGRGLQLLFYSVGIGQISSEVPQNLSASRPQDRQFILSSKKLLLSDSGFYLCAWRRQGTGELFFGEGSRLTVL.

This clonotype was seen at least ten times. The chain joins TRBV6-2 or TRBV6-3 to TRBJ1-1; TRBD1 might be the D (5 bases). V shed 2 bases and J shed 5 bases, with 12 bases lying between them. CDR1 is MNHEY, CDR2 SVGEGT, per germline. The CDR3 extends over 14 amino acids. CDR3 nucleotide sequence: TGTGCCAGCAGTTACGGCGGGGGAGGGACTGAAGCTTTCTTT. It specifies CASSYGGGGTEAFF.

About this clonotype: A far larger clone is a single base away, which makes a read error likely. The V call is TRBV6-9, the J call TRBJ2-7; TRBD1 agrees at 8 bases. The CDR3 spans 14 residues. The V gene end was trimmed by 3 bases and the J gene end by 7 bases; junction bases not matched to a gene: 8. Germline CDR1 reads MNHGY; CDR2 reads SVAAGI. CDR3 amino acids: CASSYSGQVLEQYF. The DNA for the CDR3 is TGTGCCAGCAGTTACTCGGGACAGGTGTTGGAGCAGTACTTC.

This clonotype appeared many times. This sequence joins TRBV2 and TRBJ2-1, with D possibly being TRBD2 (5 bases). This CDR3 contains 13 residues. Between the trimmed V and J ends, which lost 10 bases and 0 bases, there was a span of 10 bases. Germline CDR1 is SNHLY and CDR2 is FYNNEI. CDR3 nucleotide sequence: TGTGCCACGGAGCGGACCTCCTACAATGAGCAGTTCTTC. Its translation is CATERTSYNEQFF.

As to this clonotype: With only one base between it and a far larger clone, this is likely a read error. The gene calls are TRBV6-5 and TRBJ2-4; a possible D gene is TRBD2 (6 bases). The CDR3 is made up of 16 amino acids. With 6 bases removed from V and 2 bases from J, the gap between germline ends came to 17 bases. Looked up from germline, CDR1 is MNHEY and CDR2 is SVGAGI. Here the CDR3 DNA reads TGTGCCAGCAGCCAAACTAGCTGGGGACCCAAAAACATTCAGTACTTC. Its translation: CASSQTSWGPKNIQYF.

This clonotype was counted many times. The chain links TRBV7-9 to TRBJ2-2; 11 bases are shared with TRBD1. J lost 4 bases, V lost 4 bases, and 11 bases had no gene match. The germline V gene encodes CDR1 SEHNR and CDR2 FQNEAQ (reference sequence). CDR3 length: 18 amino acids. In DNA, the CDR3 is TGTGCCAGCAGCTCCCTGTGGATAGGACAGGGGGCCACCGGGGAGCTGTTTTTT. It specifies CASSSLWIGQGATGELFF.

In its sample, this clonotype was seen many times. This sequence joins TRBV7-8 and TRBJ2-1; D gene unclear. The CDR3 is 13 amino acids. V was cut by 1 base and J by 7 bases, with 8 bases left in between. Germline V CDR1 and CDR2: SGHVS, FQNEAQ. The CDR3: CASSLDAWNEQFF. DNA for the CDR3: TGTGCCAGCAGCTTAGATGCATGGAATGAGCAGTTCTTC.

The table lists this clonotype with many counts. The chain links TRBV7-2 to TRBJ2-1; 8 nucleotides line up with TRBD2. Germline V gene data show CDR1 as SGHTA and CDR2 as FQGNSA. The CDR3 has 17 residues. V was clipped by 5 bases and J by 4 bases; unmatched bases: 13. CDR3 protein: CASSTKVGGRFYNEQFF. The CDR3 DNA follows: TGTGCCAGCAGCACAAAGGTTGGCGGGAGGTTTTACAATGAGCAGTTCTTC.

Comments on this clonotype: It may be a read error: a sequence one base away is much more abundant. The chain has TRBV10-3 and TRBJ2-7; D possibly corresponds to TRBD2 (6 bases). Germline CDR1 is ENHRY and CDR2 is SYGVKD. V lost 7 bases, J lost 1 base, and 17 bases lay in between. This CDR3 is 15 amino acids long. CDR3 DNA: TGTGCCATCATCCAACCGGGACTCCCATCCTACGAGCAGTACTTC. Encoded protein: CAIIQPGLPSYEQYF.

The chain carries TRBV12-3 or TRBV12-4 and TRBJ1-1, with unresolved D. V lost 2 bases and J 5 bases, leaving 15 bases between the germline ends. This CDR3 spans 15 amino acids. CDR3 amino acids: CASSLLRGSWTEAFF. Here the CDR3 DNA reads TGTGCCAGCAGTTTACTACGCGGTTCGTGGACTGAAGCTTTCTTT.